This T cell receptor beta chain was sequenced for a study of blood T cell repertoires in COVID-19. Profiling relied on immunoSEQ multiplex PCR, and the TCRdb table lists in-frame clones only, not all of them. The table lists 100,000 to 150,000 clones, 82% of them singletons, with 4% to 5.5% in the top ten. V shed 11 bases and J shed 4 bases, with 20 bases lying between them. The CDR3 sequence is 15 residues long. Germline V gene data show CDR1 as MNHEY and CDR2 as SVGAGI. Sequencing was done on a sample of peripheral blood. The clonotype was recovered from a woman in her 70s with acute or convalescent COVID-19. This chain uses TRBV6-5 with TRBJ2-2, with D possibly matching TRBD2 (6 bases). CDR3: CAGTPGVGGTGELFF. Written as DNA, the CDR3 is TGTGCCGGCACCCCGGGGGTGGGGGGCACCGGGGAGCTGTTTTTT.